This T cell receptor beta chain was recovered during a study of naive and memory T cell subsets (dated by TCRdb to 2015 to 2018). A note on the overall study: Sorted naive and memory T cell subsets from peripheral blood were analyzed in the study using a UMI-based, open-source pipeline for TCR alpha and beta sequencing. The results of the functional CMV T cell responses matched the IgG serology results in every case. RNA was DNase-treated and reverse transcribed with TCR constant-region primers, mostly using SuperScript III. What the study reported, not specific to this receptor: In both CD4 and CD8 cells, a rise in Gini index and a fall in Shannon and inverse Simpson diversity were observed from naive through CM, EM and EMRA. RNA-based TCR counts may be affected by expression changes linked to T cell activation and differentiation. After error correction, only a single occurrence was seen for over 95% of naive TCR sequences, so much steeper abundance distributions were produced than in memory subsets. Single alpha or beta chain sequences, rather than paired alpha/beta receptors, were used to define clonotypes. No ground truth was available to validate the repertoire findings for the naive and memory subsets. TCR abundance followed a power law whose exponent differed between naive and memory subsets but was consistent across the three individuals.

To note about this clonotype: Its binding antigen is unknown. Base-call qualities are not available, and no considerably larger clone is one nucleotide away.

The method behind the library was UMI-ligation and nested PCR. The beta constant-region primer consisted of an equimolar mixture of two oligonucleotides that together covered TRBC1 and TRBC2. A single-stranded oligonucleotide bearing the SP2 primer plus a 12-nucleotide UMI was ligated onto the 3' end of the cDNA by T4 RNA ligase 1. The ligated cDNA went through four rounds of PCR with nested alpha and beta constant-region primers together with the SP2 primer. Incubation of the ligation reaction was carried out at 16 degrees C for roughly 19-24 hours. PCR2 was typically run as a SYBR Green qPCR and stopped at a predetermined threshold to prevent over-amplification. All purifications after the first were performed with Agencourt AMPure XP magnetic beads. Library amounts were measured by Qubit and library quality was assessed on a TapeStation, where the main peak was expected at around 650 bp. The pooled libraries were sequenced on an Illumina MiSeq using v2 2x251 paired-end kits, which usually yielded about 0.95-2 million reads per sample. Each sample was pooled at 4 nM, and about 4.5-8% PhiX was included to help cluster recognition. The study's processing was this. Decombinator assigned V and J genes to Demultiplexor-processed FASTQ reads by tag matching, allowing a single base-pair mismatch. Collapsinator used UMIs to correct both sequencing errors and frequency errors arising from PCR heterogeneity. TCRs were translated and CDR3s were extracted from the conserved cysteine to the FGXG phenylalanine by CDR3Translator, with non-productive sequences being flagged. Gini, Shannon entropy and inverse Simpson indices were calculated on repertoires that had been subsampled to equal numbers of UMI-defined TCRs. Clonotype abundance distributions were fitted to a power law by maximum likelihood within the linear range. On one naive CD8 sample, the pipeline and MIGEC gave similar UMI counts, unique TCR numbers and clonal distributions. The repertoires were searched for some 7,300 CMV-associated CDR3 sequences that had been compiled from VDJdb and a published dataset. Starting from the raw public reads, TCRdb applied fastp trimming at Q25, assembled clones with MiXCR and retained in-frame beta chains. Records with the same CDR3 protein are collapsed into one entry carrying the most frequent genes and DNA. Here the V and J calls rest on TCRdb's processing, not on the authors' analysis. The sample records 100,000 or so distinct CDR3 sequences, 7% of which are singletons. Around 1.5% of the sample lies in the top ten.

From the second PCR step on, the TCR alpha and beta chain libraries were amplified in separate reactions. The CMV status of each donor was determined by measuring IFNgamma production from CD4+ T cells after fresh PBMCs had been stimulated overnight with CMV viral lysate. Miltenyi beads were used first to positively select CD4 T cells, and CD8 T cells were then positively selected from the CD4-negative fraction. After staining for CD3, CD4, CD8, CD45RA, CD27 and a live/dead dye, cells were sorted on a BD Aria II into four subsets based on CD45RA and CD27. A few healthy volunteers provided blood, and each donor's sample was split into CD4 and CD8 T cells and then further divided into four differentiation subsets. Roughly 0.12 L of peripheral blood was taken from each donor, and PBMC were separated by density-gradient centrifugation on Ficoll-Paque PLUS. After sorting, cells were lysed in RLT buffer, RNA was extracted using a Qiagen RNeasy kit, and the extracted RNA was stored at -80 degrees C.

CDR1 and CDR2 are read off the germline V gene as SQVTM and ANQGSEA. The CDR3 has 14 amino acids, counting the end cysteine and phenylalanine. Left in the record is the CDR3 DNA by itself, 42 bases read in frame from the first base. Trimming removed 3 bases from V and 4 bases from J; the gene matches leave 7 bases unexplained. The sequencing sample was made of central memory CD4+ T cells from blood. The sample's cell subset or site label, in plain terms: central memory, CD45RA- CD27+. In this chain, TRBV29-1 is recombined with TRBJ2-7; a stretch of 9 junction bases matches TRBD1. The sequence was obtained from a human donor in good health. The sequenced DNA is TGCAGCGTTGACGCATCGGGACAGGGATACGAGCAGTACTTC. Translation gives CSVDASGQGYEQYF.